This TCR beta chain was obtained from a study of T-cell memory formation after mild COVID-19. Broader study findings: Memory sampled before infection contained some responding clones, suggesting cross-reactive memory joined. The main location of contracting CD4+ clones was CM and EM, and that of contracting CD8+ clones was EMRA.

Germline CDR1 and CDR2: LGHDT and YNNKEL (reference sequence). Trimming removed 5 bases from V and 5 bases from J; junction bases left unmatched: 8. The CDR3 is made up of 15 amino acids. TCRdb itself ran the 5' RACE reads through MiXCR, one entry per CDR3 protein. This repertoire shows more than 250,000 distinct CDR3 sequences, approximately 18% found once; its top ten account for 20% to 25%. To note about this clonotype: Its antigen is not identified.

The TCR comes from a man aged 18-30 years who had mild COVID-19 (a few samples of this study predate the infection). Cell type and time point are not known. The sample consisted of PBMCs or a T cell subset sorted from them (not recorded which). This chain joins TRBV3-1 and TRBJ2-2, with 7 bases matching TRBD1. CDR3: CASSKAKTGTGELFF. The DNA of the CDR3 is TGTGCCAGCAGCAAAGCTAAGACAGGGACCGGGGAGCTGTTTTTT.